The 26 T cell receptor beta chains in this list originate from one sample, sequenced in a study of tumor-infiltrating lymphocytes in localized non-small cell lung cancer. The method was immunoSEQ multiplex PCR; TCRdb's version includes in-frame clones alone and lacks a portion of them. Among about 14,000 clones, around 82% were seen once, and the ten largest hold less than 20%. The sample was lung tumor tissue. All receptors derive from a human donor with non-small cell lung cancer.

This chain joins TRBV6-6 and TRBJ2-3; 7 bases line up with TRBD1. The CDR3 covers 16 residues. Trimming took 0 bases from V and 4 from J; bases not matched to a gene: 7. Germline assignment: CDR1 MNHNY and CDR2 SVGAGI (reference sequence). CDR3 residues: CASSYSGTAGPDTQYF. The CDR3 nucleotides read TGTGCCAGCAGTTACTCAGGGACAGCAGGCCCAGATACGCAGTATTTT.

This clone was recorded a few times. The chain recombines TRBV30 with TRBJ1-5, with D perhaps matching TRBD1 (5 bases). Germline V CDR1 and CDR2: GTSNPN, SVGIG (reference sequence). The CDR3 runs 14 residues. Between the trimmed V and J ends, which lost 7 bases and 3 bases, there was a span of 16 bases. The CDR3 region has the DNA TGTGCCTCTTCCGGGACGGAGTTCAATCAGCCCCAGCATTTT. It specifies CASSGTEFNQPQHF.

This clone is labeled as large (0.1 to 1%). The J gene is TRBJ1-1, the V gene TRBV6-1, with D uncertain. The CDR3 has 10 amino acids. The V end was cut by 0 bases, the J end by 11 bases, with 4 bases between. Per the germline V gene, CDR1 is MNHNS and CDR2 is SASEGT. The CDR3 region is CASSEARAFF. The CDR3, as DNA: TGTGCCAGCAGTGAAGCCCGCGCTTTCTTT.

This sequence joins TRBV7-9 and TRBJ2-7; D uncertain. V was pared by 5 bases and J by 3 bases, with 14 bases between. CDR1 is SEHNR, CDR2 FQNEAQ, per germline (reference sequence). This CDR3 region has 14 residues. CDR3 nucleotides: TGTGCCAGCAGCCCCCCCAGAAGCGACTACGAGCAGTACTTC. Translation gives CASSPPRSDYEQYF.

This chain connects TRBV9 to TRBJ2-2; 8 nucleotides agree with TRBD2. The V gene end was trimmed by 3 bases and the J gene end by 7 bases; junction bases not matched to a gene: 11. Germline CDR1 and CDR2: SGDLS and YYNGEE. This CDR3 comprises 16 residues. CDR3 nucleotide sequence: TGTGCCAGCAGCGCCCCCGGGACTAGAGGTCACGGGGAGCTGTTTTTT. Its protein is CASSAPGTRGHGELFF.

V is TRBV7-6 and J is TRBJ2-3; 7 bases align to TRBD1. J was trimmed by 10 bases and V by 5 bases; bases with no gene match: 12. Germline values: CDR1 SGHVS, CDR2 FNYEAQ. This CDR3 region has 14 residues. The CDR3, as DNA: TGTGCCAGCAGCGGGGGACAGTTCAATGATCCGCAGTATTTT. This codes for CASSGGQFNDPQYF.

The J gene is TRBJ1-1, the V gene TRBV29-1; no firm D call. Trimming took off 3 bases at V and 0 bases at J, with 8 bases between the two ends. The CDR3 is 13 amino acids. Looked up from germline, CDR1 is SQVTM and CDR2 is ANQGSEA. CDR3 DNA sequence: TGCAGCGTTGATAAGGGCTTGAACACTGAAGCTTTCTTT. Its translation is CSVDKGLNTEAFF.

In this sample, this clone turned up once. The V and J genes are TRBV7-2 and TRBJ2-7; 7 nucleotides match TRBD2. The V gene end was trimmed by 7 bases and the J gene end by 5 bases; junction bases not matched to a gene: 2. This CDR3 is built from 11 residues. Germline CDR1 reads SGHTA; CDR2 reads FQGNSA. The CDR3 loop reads CASTAGDEQYF. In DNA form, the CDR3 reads TGTGCCAGCACCGCGGGGGACGAGCAGTACTTC.

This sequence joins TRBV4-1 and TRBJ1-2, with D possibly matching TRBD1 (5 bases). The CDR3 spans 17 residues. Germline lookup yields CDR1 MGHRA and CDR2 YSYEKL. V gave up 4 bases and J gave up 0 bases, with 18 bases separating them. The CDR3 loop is CASSPRGEETTNYGYTF. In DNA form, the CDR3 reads TGCGCCAGCAGCCCCCGAGGGGAGGAAACAACTAACTATGGCTACACCTTC.

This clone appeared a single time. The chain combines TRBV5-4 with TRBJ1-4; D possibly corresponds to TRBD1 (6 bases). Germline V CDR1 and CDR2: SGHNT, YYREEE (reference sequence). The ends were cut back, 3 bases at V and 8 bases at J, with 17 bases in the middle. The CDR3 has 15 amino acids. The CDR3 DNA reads TGTGCCAGCAGCTCGTTGGGGGGGGCGGAAGAAAAACTGTTTTTT. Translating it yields CASSSLGGAEEKLFF. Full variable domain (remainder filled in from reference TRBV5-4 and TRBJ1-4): ETGVTQSPTHLIKTRGQQVTLRCSSQSGHNTVSWYQQALGQGPQFIFQYYREEENGRGNFPPRFSGLQFPNYSSELNVNALELDDSALYLCASSSLGGAEEKLFFGSGTQLSVL.

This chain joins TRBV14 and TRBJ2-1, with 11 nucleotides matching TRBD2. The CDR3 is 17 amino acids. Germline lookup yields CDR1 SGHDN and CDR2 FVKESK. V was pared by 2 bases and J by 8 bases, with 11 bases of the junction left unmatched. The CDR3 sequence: CASSQIGTSGGLDEQFF. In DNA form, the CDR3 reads TGTGCCAGCAGCCAAATCGGGACTAGCGGAGGTCTGGATGAGCAGTTCTTC.

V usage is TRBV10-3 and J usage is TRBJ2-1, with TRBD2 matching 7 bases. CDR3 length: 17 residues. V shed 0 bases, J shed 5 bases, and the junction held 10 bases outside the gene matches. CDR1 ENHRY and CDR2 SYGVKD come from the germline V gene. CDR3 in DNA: TGTGCCATCAGTGAGTCTCAAGGGGCGGGAGTGAACAATGAGCAGTTCTTC. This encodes CAISESQGAGVNNEQFF.

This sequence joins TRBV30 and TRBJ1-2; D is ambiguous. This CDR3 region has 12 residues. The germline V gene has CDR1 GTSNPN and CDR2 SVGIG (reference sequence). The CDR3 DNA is TGTGCGGCGGAGCATCTTAACTATGGCTACACCTTC. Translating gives CAAEHLNYGYTF.

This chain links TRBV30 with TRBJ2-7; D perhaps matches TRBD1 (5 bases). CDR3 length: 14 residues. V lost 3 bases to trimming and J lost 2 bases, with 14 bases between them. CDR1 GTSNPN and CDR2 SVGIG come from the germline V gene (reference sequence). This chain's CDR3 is CAWRITDSTYEQYF. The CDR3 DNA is TGTGCCTGGAGGATAACCGACAGTACCTACGAGCAGTACTTC.

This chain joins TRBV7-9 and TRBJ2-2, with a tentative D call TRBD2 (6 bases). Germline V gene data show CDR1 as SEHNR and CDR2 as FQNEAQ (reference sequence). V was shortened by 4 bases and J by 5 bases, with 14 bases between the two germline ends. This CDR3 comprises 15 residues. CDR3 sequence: CASSWGEKRTGELFF. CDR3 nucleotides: TGTGCCAGCAGCTGGGGGGAGAAAAGGACCGGGGAGCTGTTTTTT.

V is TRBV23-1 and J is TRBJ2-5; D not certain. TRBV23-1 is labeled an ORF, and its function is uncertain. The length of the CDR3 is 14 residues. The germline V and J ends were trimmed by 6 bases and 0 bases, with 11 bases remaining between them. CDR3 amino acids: CASSRGWNQETQYF. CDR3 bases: TGCGCCAGCAGCCGTGGTTGGAACCAAGAGACCCAGTACTTC.

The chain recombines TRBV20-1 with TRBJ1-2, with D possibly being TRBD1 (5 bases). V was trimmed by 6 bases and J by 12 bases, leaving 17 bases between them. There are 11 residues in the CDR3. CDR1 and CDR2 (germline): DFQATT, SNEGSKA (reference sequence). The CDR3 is CSAAGTGENTF. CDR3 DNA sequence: TGCAGTGCAGCGGGGACCGGGGAAAACACCTTC.

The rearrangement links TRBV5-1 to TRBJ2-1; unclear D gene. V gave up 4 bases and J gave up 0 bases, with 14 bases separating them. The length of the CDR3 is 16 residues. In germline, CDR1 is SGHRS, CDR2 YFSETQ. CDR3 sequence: CASSPRLDPSYNEQFF. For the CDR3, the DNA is TGCGCCAGCAGCCCCCGGCTGGACCCCTCCTACAATGAGCAGTTCTTC.

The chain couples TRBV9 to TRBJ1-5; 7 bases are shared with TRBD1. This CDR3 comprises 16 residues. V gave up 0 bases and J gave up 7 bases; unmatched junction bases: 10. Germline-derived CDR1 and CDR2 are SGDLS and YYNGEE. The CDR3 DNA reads TGTGCCAGCAGCGTAGTGAAAGGGGGCGCGGGGCAGCCCCAGCATTTT. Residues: CASSVVKGGAGQPQHF.

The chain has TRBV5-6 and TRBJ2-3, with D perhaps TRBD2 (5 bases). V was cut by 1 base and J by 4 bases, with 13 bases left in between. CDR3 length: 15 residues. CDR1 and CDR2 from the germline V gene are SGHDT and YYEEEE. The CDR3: CASSLLKTRSDTQYF. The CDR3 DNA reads TGTGCCAGCAGCTTGCTGAAAACTAGATCAGATACGCAGTATTTT. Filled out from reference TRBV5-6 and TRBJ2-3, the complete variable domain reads DAGVTQSPTHLIKTRGQQVTLRCSPKSGHDTVSWYQQALGQGPQFIFQYYEEEERQRGNFPDRFSGHQFPNYSSELNVNALLLGDSALYLCASSLLKTRSDTQYFGPGTRLTVL.

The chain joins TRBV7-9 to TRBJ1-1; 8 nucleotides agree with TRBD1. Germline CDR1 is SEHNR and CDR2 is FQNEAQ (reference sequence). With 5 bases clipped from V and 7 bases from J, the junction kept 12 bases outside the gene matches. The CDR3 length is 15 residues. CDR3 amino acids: CASSPTQGGEVEAFF. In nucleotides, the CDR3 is TGTGCCAGCAGCCCAACACAGGGGGGAGAGGTTGAAGCTTTCTTT.

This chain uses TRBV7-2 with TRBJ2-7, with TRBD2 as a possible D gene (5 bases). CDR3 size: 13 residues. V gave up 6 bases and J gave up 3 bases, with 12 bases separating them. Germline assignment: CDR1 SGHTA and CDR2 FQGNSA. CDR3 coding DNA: TGTGCCAGCAGAAATACCGGGAACTACGAGCAGTACTTC. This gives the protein CASRNTGNYEQYF.

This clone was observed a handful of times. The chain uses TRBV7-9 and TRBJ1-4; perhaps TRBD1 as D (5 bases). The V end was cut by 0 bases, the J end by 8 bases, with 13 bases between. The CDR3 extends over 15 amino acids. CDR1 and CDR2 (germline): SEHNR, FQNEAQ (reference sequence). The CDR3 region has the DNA TGTGCCAGCAGCTTAGCGCGGCAGGGAGAGGAAAAACTGTTTTTT. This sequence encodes CASSLARQGEEKLFF.

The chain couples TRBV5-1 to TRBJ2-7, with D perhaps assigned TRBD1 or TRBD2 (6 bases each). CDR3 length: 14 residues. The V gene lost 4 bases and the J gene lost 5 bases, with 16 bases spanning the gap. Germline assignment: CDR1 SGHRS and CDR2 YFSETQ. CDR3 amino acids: CASSPPGAINEQYF. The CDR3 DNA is TGCGCCAGCAGCCCGCCGGGGGCCATAAACGAGCAGTACTTC.

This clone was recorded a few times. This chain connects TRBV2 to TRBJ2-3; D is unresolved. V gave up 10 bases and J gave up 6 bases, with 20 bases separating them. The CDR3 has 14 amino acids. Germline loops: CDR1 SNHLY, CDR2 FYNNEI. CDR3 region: CATRRQRYSDTQYF. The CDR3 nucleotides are TGTGCCACTAGGCGTCAGAGGTACAGTGATACGCAGTATTTT.

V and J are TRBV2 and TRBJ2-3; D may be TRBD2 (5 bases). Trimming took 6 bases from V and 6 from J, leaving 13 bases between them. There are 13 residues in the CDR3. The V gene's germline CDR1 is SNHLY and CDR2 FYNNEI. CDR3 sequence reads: CASSLSDWDTQYF. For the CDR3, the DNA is TGTGCCAGCAGCCTCTCGGACTGGGATACGCAGTATTTT.